This TCR beta chain was recorded in a study of cytomegalovirus exposure and HLA in healthy donors. CDR3 length: 15 residues. Trimming pared 4 bases from V and 2 bases from J, leaving 13 bases between. Germline loops: CDR1 SGHDT, CDR2 YYEEEE. PCR used 60 Vbeta primers and 13 Jbeta primers. Measured with immunoSEQ multiplex PCR; TCRdb has only the in-frame clones, and not every one. The sample has about 99,000 clones, under 80% seen once; the top ten hold under 13%. The gene calls are TRBV5-6 and TRBJ1-3; D uncertain. What was sequenced was PBMCs. The receptor was isolated from a woman between 18 and 29 years old in good health and CMV-seropositive. CDR3 amino acids: CASSILAGAGNTIYF. In DNA form, the CDR3 reads TGTGCCAGCAGCATATTGGCGGGAGCTGGAAACACCATATATTTT. Looking up the rest from reference TRBV5-6 and TRBJ1-3 gives the full variable domain: DAGVTQSPTHLIKTRGQQVTLRCSPKSGHDTVSWYQQALGQGPQFIFQYYEEEERQRGNFPDRFSGHQFPNYSSELNVNALLLGDSALYLCASSILAGAGNTIYFGEGSWLTVV.